There are many counts of the clone carrying this T cell receptor beta chain. Its antigen is unknown. Amplified TCR beta CDR3 regions derived from RNA transcripts. HTBI primers were the set used in a first-round RT-PCR of the TCR CDR3. TCRdb processed the multiplex PCR reads anew with MiXCR; each CDR3 protein has one entry. The table lists hundreds of thousands of distinct CDR3 sequences, approximately 14% of them singletons. V lost 1 base and J lost 3; bases outside the gene matches: 4. Germline V gives CDR1 SGHVS, CDR2 FQNEAQ. CDR3 length: 15 amino acids. This record comes from a study of T cells in Graves' hyperthyroidism and ophthalmopathy. About the study: Initial diagnosis, before any treatment, was when peripheral blood was collected. The study, taken as a whole, reports: Most thyroid clonotypes expanded above 0.001 appeared in blood too.

The cohort's ophthalmopathy patients, a group with duration under 3 months, had a Clinical Activity Score of at least 3 and a NOSPECS grade of at least 4. Uncontrolled infection, other autoimmune disease, pregnancy or lactation excluded patients. The origin of this receptor is a woman between 50 and 59 years old with Graves' ophthalmopathy. The sequencing sample was made of blood. The chain employs TRBV7-8 and TRBJ1-2; TRBD1 matches 8 bases. The CDR3 spells CASSLVAGGDYGYTF. CDR3 nucleotide sequence: TGTGCCAGCAGCTTAGTCGCAGGGGGCGACTATGGCTACACCTTC.